Described below is a single TCR beta chain sequence and its context. Its antigen is as yet unknown. The sample originates from a study of vaccination and CD4 T cells after COVID-19. Overall study context: Post-COVID specimens were obtained a median around 100 days after diagnosis (range 35 to 161). Study outcomes and limitations: Early timepoints after natural infection were not analyzed in these convalescent patients. Counts of SARS-CoV-2-reactive clonotypes had a median that went from roughly 21 to 40, a nonsignificant change.

MiXCR, run by TCRdb on the PCR reads, gives a single entry per CDR3 protein. Seen here are about 20,000 distinct CDR3 sequences, around 58% observed once, and the top ten hold 1.1%. Germline assignment: CDR1 MNHNS and CDR2 SASEGT. V lost 8 bases, J lost 5 bases, and 22 bases lay in between. The CDR3 is made up of 15 amino acids. This clonotype originated in a human donor who had recovered from COVID-19. The sequencing used CD4+ T cells from blood, collected before SARS-CoV-2 vaccination. The rearrangement joins TRBV6-1 to TRBJ2-7; a weak D match, TRBD2 (5 bases). The CDR3 coding sequence is TGTGCCAGCGGAAAAGTGACTGGGTTCGGGAACGAGCAGTACTTC. Translated: CASGKVTGFGNEQYF.